This T cell receptor beta chain was obtained from a study of blood T cell repertoires in COVID-19. The CDR3 loop spans 17 amino acids. The germline V gene encodes CDR1 SGDLS and CDR2 YYNGEE. After removal of 0 bases from V and 3 bases from J, the junction contained 4 bases not matched to a gene. In the original analysis: By means of reference gene primer amplification, nucleated cell counts were estimated. Here immunoSEQ multiplex PCR was the method, and the copy in TCRdb shows in-frame clones only, minus some. V and J calls and clone size are copied from that table; D and trimming were computed from the DNA. The sample records some 41,000 clones, 65% to 90% being singletons.

The sample was peripheral blood. This clonotype was sampled from a man aged 40-55 years with active COVID-19. The gene calls are TRBV9 and TRBJ1-4, with 11 bases that match TRBD1. The chain's CDR3 is CASSVDGGQGANEKLFF. CDR3 in DNA: TGTGCCAGCAGCGTAGATGGGGGACAGGGGGCTAATGAAAAACTGTTTTTT.